A single sample is the source of the 15 T cell receptor beta chains below, sequenced in a study of patients and donors after allogeneic stem cell transplantation. TCRdb recomputed calls from the RT-PCR reads with MiXCR, one row per CDR3 protein. This sample yields approximately 430,000 distinct CDR3 sequences, of which approximately 16% are seen a single time; roughly 7.2% belongs to the top ten. The sample was blood, either unsorted or a sorted T cell fraction (not recorded which). Source of these receptors: a human donor who was either an allogeneic HSCT recipient or a stem cell or donor lymphocyte infusion donor (not recorded which). It is not recorded whose cells these are; they may come from a transplant donor.

J is TRBJ2-1 and V is TRBV20-1; 8 bases map to TRBD2. Germline assignment: CDR1 DFQATT and CDR2 SNEGSKA (reference sequence). J lost 5 bases, V lost 0 bases, and 9 bases had no gene match. This CDR3 is 16 amino acids long. CDR3 coding DNA: TGCAGTGCTAGAGACCCCTGGAGCGGGGGAAACAATGAGCAGTTCTTC. Translated: CSARDPWSGGNNEQFF.

The chain combines TRBV29-1 with TRBJ1-1, with D tentatively TRBD1 (6 bases). Germline V lookup: CDR1 SQVTM, CDR2 ANQGSEA. CDR3 length: 16 residues. The CDR3 DNA reads as TGCAGAGATATATGCTGCTGTCTTCAGGGGCACACTGAAGCTTTCTTT. Its protein is CRDICCCLQGHTEAFF.

This clonotype was counted a few times. The gene calls are TRBV7-6 and TRBJ1-1; D is unresolved. Per germline, CDR1 SGHVS and CDR2 FNYEAQ. The CDR3 spans 16 residues. V lost 4 bases and J lost 4, with 19 bases in between. The CDR3 nucleotides are TGTGCCAGCAGCTCCAGTACGACCACGGGGAGCACTGAAGCTTTCTTT. This sequence encodes CASSSSTTTGSTEAFF.

V and J are TRBV7-2 and TRBJ1-2; D is unclear. V shed 3 bases and J shed 7 bases, with 3 bases lying between them. This CDR3 spans 10 amino acids. The germline CDR1 and CDR2 sequences are SGHTA and FQGNSA. CDR3 loop: CASSFGGYTF. The CDR3 DNA follows: TGTGCCAGCAGCTTTGGTGGCTACACCTTC.

In this sample, this clonotype turned up a few times. The rearrangement uses TRBV9 and TRBJ2-5; D unresolved. Per the germline V gene, CDR1 is SGDLS and CDR2 is YYNGEE. The CDR3 spans 13 residues. V was clipped by 1 base and J by 3 bases, with 7 bases between them. CDR3 sequence (DNA): TGTGCCAGCAGCGTAACAGCAAAAGAGACCCAGTACTTC. This encodes CASSVTAKETQYF.

This clonotype was detected only a few times. The gene calls are TRBV7-2 and TRBJ1-5; D gene uncertain. V shed 0 bases and J shed 1 base, with 7 bases lying between them. Germline-derived CDR1 and CDR2 are SGHTA and FQGNSA. This CDR3 has 15 amino acids. The CDR3 here is CASSLAGLSNQPQHF. For the CDR3, the DNA is TGTGCCAGCAGCTTAGCTGGGTTAAGCAATCAGCCCCAGCATTTT.

The gene calls are TRBV11-1 and TRBJ1-4, with a tentative D call TRBD1 (6 bases). This CDR3 region has 19 residues. The ends were cut back, 3 bases at V and 10 bases at J, with 30 bases in the middle. Germline CDR1 reads SGHAT; CDR2 reads FQDESV (reference sequence). The CDR3 DNA follows: TGTGCCAGCAGCTTGTGGGGGGGCACACGGGGAGGAAGAATCCCAAAACTGTTTTTT. This codes for CASSLWGGTRGGRIPKLFF.

This chain uses TRBV12-3 or TRBV12-4 with TRBJ1-2, with D unresolved. The CDR3 totals 13 residues. V was pared by 5 bases and J by 1 base, with 8 bases between. The CDR3 DNA sequence: TGTGCCAGCAGTCAGACAAGTAACTATGGCTACACCTTC. It codes for CASSQTSNYGYTF.

This clonotype has only a few counts. The chain has TRBV19 and TRBJ2-1; D call uncertain. CDR3 size: 12 residues. The V gene's germline CDR1 is LNHDA and CDR2 SQIVND (reference sequence). V lost 2 bases and J 10 bases, leaving 9 bases between the germline ends. This CDR3 is CASSITTTEQFF. DNA of the CDR3: TGTGCCAGTAGTATAACTACCACGGAGCAGTTCTTC.

This clonotype was recorded at least ten times. This chain uses TRBV5-1 with TRBJ2-5; 10 nucleotides line up with TRBD2. After removal of 4 bases from V and 1 base from J, the junction contained 4 bases not matched to a gene. The CDR3 spans 15 residues. Germline lookup yields CDR1 SGHRS and CDR2 YFSETQ. In DNA, the CDR3 is TGCGCCAGCAGCGGATTAGCGGGAGGCCAAGAGACCCAGTACTTC. Translating it yields CASSGLAGGQETQYF.

In this sample, this clonotype turned up many times. V gene TRBV12-3 or TRBV12-4 combines with J gene TRBJ2-3; a weak D match, TRBD2 (6 bases). V dropped 8 bases and J dropped 3 bases, with 15 bases sitting between them. The CDR3 loop spans 14 amino acids. The CDR3 region has the DNA TGTGCCAGCGGGGTCGGGAGTCAGACAGATACGCAGTATTTT. Translation: CASGVGSQTDTQYF.

This clonotype was detected only a few times. The chain employs TRBV9 and TRBJ1-1, with unresolved D. Germline lookup yields CDR1 SGDLS and CDR2 YYNGEE. The CDR3 has 13 amino acids. Trimming removed 0 bases at V and 7 bases at J, with 10 bases between. The CDR3 nucleotides read TGTGCCAGCAGCGTAGTTTATGTCGGTGAAGCTTTCTTT. Its translation is CASSVVYVGEAFF.

The rearrangement links TRBV3-1 to TRBJ1-2; D is ambiguous. Trimming pared 2 bases from V and 7 bases from J, leaving 8 bases between. This CDR3 spans 12 amino acids. CDR1 is LGHDT and CDR2 is YNNKEL in the germline V gene (reference sequence). The CDR3 region is CASSQMLGGYTF. The DNA of the CDR3 is TGTGCCAGCAGCCAAATGTTGGGTGGCTACACCTTC.

This chain joins TRBV27 and TRBJ2-3; D possibly corresponds to TRBD1 (6 bases). Per the germline V gene, CDR1 is MNHEY and CDR2 is SMNVEV (reference sequence). This CDR3 region has 15 residues. Between the trimmed V and J ends, which lost 0 bases and 2 bases, there was a span of 9 bases. Here the CDR3 reads CASSLSGHTTDTQYF. CDR3 in DNA: TGTGCCAGCAGTTTATCGGGACATACCACAGATACGCAGTATTTT.

There are many counts of this clonotype. This rearrangement joins TRBV7-9 to TRBJ2-2; no definite D call. Germline loops: CDR1 SEHNR, CDR2 FQNEAQ (reference sequence). The CDR3 spans 11 residues. V shed 11 bases and J shed 3 bases, with 7 bases lying between them. CDR3 coding DNA: TGTGCCCGCCGGGACACCGGGGAGCTGTTTTTT. This translates into CARRDTGELFF.